This T cell receptor (beta chain) was obtained from a study of vaccination and CD4 T cells after COVID-19. Background on the study: Samples were taken after vaccination, a median of roughly 72 days after dose two, with a range of 14 to 241. Overlapping SARS-CoV-2, HCoV-NL63, HCoV-OC43 and HCoV-229E spike peptides were used to stimulate cells.

The treatment: approximately 9-day PBMC culture with coronavirus spike peptide pools or control peptides (ViraFEST assay). Peptide pools at about 9.7 ug/ml, together with approximately 10 IU/ml IL-2, were added to cultures of some 2 million PBMCs per well. With the Oncomine TCR Beta short-read assay, DNA from cultured CD4+ T cells was sequenced. Cultures of CD4+ T cells served as the source for extracting genomic DNA. Each CDR3 protein gets one entry after TCRdb re-called the PCR reads with MiXCR. The table includes about 21,000 distinct CDR3 sequences, around 68% detected once. With respect to this clonotype: What it binds is not known.

The junction had 14 bases not matched to a gene; V was cut back by 3 bases and J by 3 bases. Germline V gene data show CDR1 as MDHEN and CDR2 as SYDVKM. The CDR3 loop spans 18 amino acids. The input for sequencing was CD4+ T cells from blood, cultured in vitro, taken before SARS-CoV-2 vaccination. This sequence joins TRBV28 and TRBJ2-4; 7 bases line up with TRBD1. This sequence originates from a human donor who received a COVID-19 vaccine. CDR3 amino acids: CASSFSGGWAMGKNIQYF. CDR3 nucleotides: TGTGCCAGCAGTTTTTCAGGGGGTTGGGCAATGGGCAAAAACATTCAGTACTTC.